Below, 15 T cell receptor beta chains from the same sample are listed, as sequenced in a study of blood T cell repertoires in COVID-19. Clones were read by immunoSEQ multiplex PCR, and TCRdb kept only the in-frame ones, dropping some. The data contain 250,000 to 350,000 clones, about 80% of them singletons. The sequenced sample consisted of peripheral blood. These receptors came from a person aged 70 to 79 with COVID-19, enrolled during active disease.

This chain joins TRBV7-2 and TRBJ1-1, with D tentatively TRBD1 (5 bases). Germline V gene data show CDR1 as SGHTA and CDR2 as FQGNSA. There are 15 residues in the CDR3. V was cut by 2 bases and J by 0 bases, with 10 bases left in between. For the CDR3, the DNA is TGTGCCAGCAGCTTAAACGGAGGGGTGAACACTGAAGCTTTCTTT. Its protein is CASSLNGGVNTEAFF. Based on the CDR3 plus reference TRBV7-2 and TRBJ1-1, the full variable domain is GAGVSQSPSNKVTEKGKDVELRCDPISGHTALYWYRQSLGQGLEFLIYFQGNSAPDKSGLPSDRFSAERTGGSVSTLTIQRTQQEDSAVYLCASSLNGGVNTEAFFGQGTRLTVV.

This chain joins TRBV28 and TRBJ1-2, with D possibly TRBD1 on 6 matching bases. The V gene lost 9 bases and the J gene lost 3 bases, with 26 bases spanning the gap. CDR3 size: 17 residues. CDR1 is MDHEN, CDR2 SYDVKM, per germline. CDR3 bases: TGTGCCAGTAAGGTCCGTCAGGGGCAAAGGATATACTATGGCTACACCTTC. Protein: CASKVRQGQRIYYGYTF.

The chain has TRBV11-1 and TRBJ2-1, with 8 bases identical to TRBD2. Germline CDR1 reads SGHAT; CDR2 reads FQDESV (reference sequence). The V gene end was trimmed by 5 bases and the J gene end by 3 bases; junction bases not matched to a gene: 9. The CDR3 consists of 16 residues. The CDR3 DNA sequence: TGTGCCAGCAGCCCGCGGGTAGCGGGGTACTACAATGAGCAGTTCTTC. This codes for CASSPRVAGYYNEQFF.

The chain carries TRBV7-3 and TRBJ2-1, with 10 positions matching TRBD2. Germline V lookup: CDR1 SGHTA, CDR2 FQGTGA. The CDR3 covers 15 residues. V gave up 1 base and J gave up 6 bases; unmatched junction bases: 3. The CDR3 DNA is TGTGCCAGCAGCTTAATAGCGGGGGGCCCCAATGAGCAGTTCTTC. Residues: CASSLIAGGPNEQFF.

V is TRBV7-2 and J is TRBJ2-1; 10 bases agree with TRBD2. The ends lost 1 base at V and 9 bases at J; junction bases unmatched: 6. CDR3 size: 15 residues. Germline CDR1 and CDR2: SGHTA and FQGNSA. This CDR3 reads CASSLGIAGGGEQFF. Written as DNA, the CDR3 is TGTGCCAGCAGCTTAGGTATAGCGGGGGGCGGTGAGCAGTTCTTC.

The rearrangement links TRBV3-1 (or the pseudogene TRBV3-2) to TRBJ2-3, with TRBD2 as a possible D gene (6 bases). The CDR3 loop spans 17 amino acids. V was shortened by 0 bases and J by 2 bases, with 15 bases between the two germline ends. CDR1 and CDR2 from the germline V gene are LGHDT and YNNKEL (reference sequence). The CDR3 DNA follows: TGTGCCAGCAGCCAAGACCCTAGCGAATCATTCACAGATACGCAGTATTTT. Protein product: CASSQDPSESFTDTQYF.

The gene calls are TRBV9 and TRBJ1-1; 8 bases align to TRBD1. This CDR3 has 21 amino acids. Germline-derived CDR1 and CDR2 are SGDLS and YYNGEE. J gave up 0 bases and V 3 bases, and 22 bases lay outside the gene matches. CDR3 nucleotides: TGTGCCAGCAGCGCTCCCCTCGGAGACAGGGGAGGGCAGCTGCTGAACACTGAAGCTTTCTTT. Translation gives CASSAPLGDRGGQLLNTEAFF.

The V call is TRBV5-5, the J call TRBJ1-5; the D gene is possibly TRBD1 (5 bases). The germline V gene encodes CDR1 SGHKS and CDR2 YYEKEE (reference sequence). The CDR3 totals 13 residues. Trimming took 5 bases from V and 5 from J, leaving 11 bases between them. CDR3 loop: CASRPDSYQPQHF. The CDR3 DNA reads as TGTGCCAGCAGGCCTGACAGTTATCAGCCCCAGCATTTT.

The chain employs TRBV7-9 and TRBJ2-5, with 8 bases identical to TRBD2. CDR3 length: 14 amino acids. After removal of 5 bases from V and 3 bases from J, the junction contained 5 bases not matched to a gene. Germline V gene lookup returns CDR1 SEHNR and CDR2 FQNEAQ (reference sequence). CDR3 in DNA: TGTGCCAGCAGCCTTGGACTAGCTGAAGAGACCCAGTACTTC. This sequence encodes CASSLGLAEETQYF.

Only one count was recorded for this clone. This chain connects TRBV3-1 (or the pseudogene TRBV3-2) to TRBJ1-5; the D gene is possibly TRBD1 (5 bases). Trimming pared 10 bases from V and 0 bases from J, leaving 16 bases between. This CDR3 region has 15 residues. Germline V gene data show CDR1 as LGHDT and CDR2 as YNNKEL (reference sequence). CDR3: CATRQLLYSNQPQHF. Here the CDR3 DNA reads TGTGCCACCCGACAGTTATTATATAGCAATCAGCCCCAGCATTTT.

This sequence joins TRBV28 and TRBJ1-5; 10 bases fit TRBD1. Trimming took 7 bases from V and 0 from J; bases not matched to a gene: 6. Per germline, CDR1 MDHEN and CDR2 SYDVKM. The CDR3 covers 16 residues. The CDR3 region is CASNQGTGVSNQPQHF. The CDR3 DNA is TGTGCCAGCAACCAAGGGACAGGGGTTAGCAATCAGCCCCAGCATTTT.

The V call is TRBV7-2, the J call TRBJ2-1, with 12 bases fitting TRBD2. Germline CDR1 reads SGHTA; CDR2 reads FQGNSA. Trimming cost V 5 bases and J 7 bases; bases outside gene matches: 12. The CDR3 is 17 amino acids. The CDR3 spells CASSPYPGLAGLNEQFF. The DNA for the CDR3 is TGTGCCAGCAGCCCTTATCCCGGACTAGCGGGATTAAATGAGCAGTTCTTC.

The chain joins TRBV7-3 to TRBJ1-6; 8 nucleotides agree with TRBD1. This CDR3 is 15 amino acids long. The V segment lost 2 bases and the J segment 5 bases; nucleotides outside the gene matches: 2. Germline V gene sequence: CDR1 SGHTA, CDR2 FQGTGA. The chain's CDR3 is CASSLLDRDNSPLHF. The CDR3, as DNA: TGTGCCAGCAGCTTATTGGACAGGGATAATTCACCCCTCCACTTT.

In this sample, this clone turned up a few times. V usage is TRBV7-2 and J usage is TRBJ2-3, with D maybe TRBD1 (6 bases). The germline V gene has CDR1 SGHTA and CDR2 FQGNSA. CDR3 length: 15 amino acids. Trimming took off 5 bases at V and 2 bases at J, with 14 bases between the two ends. The CDR3 is CASSRLQGHTDTQYF. In DNA, the CDR3 is TGTGCCAGCAGCAGACTGCAGGGGCACACAGATACGCAGTATTTT. Complete variable domain (other parts from reference TRBV7-2 and TRBJ2-3): GAGVSQSPSNKVTEKGKDVELRCDPISGHTALYWYRQSLGQGLEFLIYFQGNSAPDKSGLPSDRFSAERTGGSVSTLTIQRTQQEDSAVYLCASSRLQGHTDTQYFGPGTRLTVL.

This clone was observed a handful of times. The rearrangement links TRBV24-1 to TRBJ2-1, with 8 bases aligning to TRBD1. The trim removed 4 bases at V and 4 bases at J, leaving 5 bases unmatched. The CDR3 spans 15 residues. Germline V lookup: CDR1 KGHDR, CDR2 SFDVKD. The CDR3 DNA is TGTGCCACCAGTGACGCAGGGGGCCCTTACAATGAGCAGTTCTTC. Amino acids: CATSDAGGPYNEQFF.